This is a list of T cell receptor beta chains from one sample in a study of T-cell memory formation after mild COVID-19. TCRdb re-called the 5' RACE reads with MiXCR, one entry per CDR3 protein. The data contain under 15,000 distinct CDR3 sequences, about 16% of them singletons. The material sequenced was PBMCs or a T cell subset sorted from them (not recorded which). The receptors stem from a man between 18 and 35 years old who had mild COVID-19 (a few samples of this study predate the infection). Cell type and time point are not known. Both conserved end residues are part of each CDR3. D genes are given only for firm matches. Rows give clone size only sometimes, using once, few, many, or a class for an expanded clone.

TRBJ2-4 TRBV7-9 large . CASSGRGILLFEAKNIQYF TGTGCCAGCAGCGGCCGGGGGATCCTCTTATTCGAAGCCAAAAACATTCAGTACTTC
TRBJ2-1 TRBV5-4 many . CASSLTDSSYNEQFF TGTGCCAGCAGCTTGACTGACTCTTCCTACAATGAGCAGTTCTTC
TRBJ2-2 TRBV18 . . CASSPRLRNTGELFF TGTGCCAGCTCACCTAGGCTGCGGAACACCGGGGAGCTGTTTTTT
TRBJ1-1 TRBV25-1 many . CASVPSGATEAFF TGTGCCAGCGTCCCGAGCGGGGCCACCGAAGCTTTCTTT
TRBJ2-1 TRBV7-9 once . CASSLDAGYLNEQFF TGTGCCAGCAGCTTAGATGCAGGGTATTTGAATGAGCAGTTCTTC
TRBJ1-6 TRBV5-6 few . CASRGKGPPYNSPLHF TGTGCCAGCAGGGGTAAGGGGCCACCCTATAATTCACCCCTCCACTTT
TRBJ2-5 TRBV6-5 many TRBD1 CASSSPHRGLEETQYF TGTGCCAGCAGCTCACCCCACAGGGGGCTAGAGGAGACCCAGTACTTC
TRBJ2-5 TRBV4-2 many TRBD2 CASSPETGGAYQETQYF TGTGCCAGCAGCCCTGAGACCGGGGGGGCGTACCAAGAGACCCAGTACTTC
TRBJ1-1 TRBV5-1 many TRBD1 CASSLMTGGRSVYTEAFF TGCGCCAGCAGTTTGATGACAGGGGGGAGGTCGGTGTACACTGAAGCTTTCTTT
TRBJ2-2 TRBV29-1 many TRBD1 CSVNPGQGAVGELFF TGCAGCGTTAATCCGGGACAGGGGGCAGTCGGGGAGCTGTTTTTT
TRBJ1-5 TRBV7-6 . TRBD1 CASSSGQGAFQPQHF TGTGCCAGCAGCTCGGGACAGGGGGCTTTTCAGCCCCAGCATTTT
TRBJ2-1 TRBV5-6 . TRBD1 CAIGPRGQHNEQFF TGTGCCATCGGCCCCCGGGGACAGCACAATGAGCAGTTCTTC
TRBJ2-4 TRBV12-3/TRBV12-4 few TRBD2 CASSLSGGAAKNIQYF TGTGCCAGCAGCCTTAGCGGGGGGGCGGCCAAAAACATTCAGTACTTC
TRBJ1-1 TRBV20-1 . . CSARDLRNTEAFF TGCAGTGCTAGAGATCTCAGGAACACTGAAGCTTTCTTT
TRBJ2-1 TRBV9 many . CASSVRGGYNEQFF TGTGCCAGCAGCGTAAGGGGCGGGTACAATGAGCAGTTCTTC
TRBJ2-3 TRBV24-1 . . CATSLPGAADTQYF TGTGCCACCAGCCTCCCAGGGGCAGCAGATACGCAGTATTTT
TRBJ1-3 TRBV7-8 many . CASSLGRPSSGNTIYF TGTGCCAGCAGCTTAGGACGCCCGAGCTCTGGAAACACCATATATTTT
TRBJ1-1 TRBV29-1 once TRBD1 CSVPQGEDTEALF TGCAGCGTCCCACAGGGGGAGGACACTGAAGCTTTATTT
TRBJ1-1 TRBV5-1 many TRBD1 CASSLRQGRNTEAFF TGCGCCAGCAGCCTAAGACAGGGTCGGAACACTGAAGCTTTCTTT
TRBJ1-1 TRBV9 . TRBD1 CASSVGTVNTEAFF TGTGCCAGCAGCGTGGGGACAGTGAACACTGAAGCTTTCTTT
TRBJ2-5 TRBV21-1 few . CASSKVGVWTQYF TGTGCCAGCAGCAAAGTGGGGGTGTGGACCCAGTACTTC
TRBJ1-2 TRBV7-9 . . CASSPPAMQGSPNYGYTF TGTGCCAGCAGCCCACCGGCCATGCAGGGGAGTCCTAACTATGGCTACACCTTC
TRBJ2-3 TRBV18 . . CASSPFRQGTDTQYF TGTGCCAGCTCACCTTTTCGACAGGGCACAGATACGCAGTATTTT
TRBJ1-5 TRBV5-1 few . CASSPDLRGPNQPQHF TGCGCCAGCAGCCCCGATCTCCGCGGGCCAAATCAGCCCCAGCATTTT
TRBJ2-1 TRBV28 many . CASSLWAAEYNEQFF TGTGCCAGCAGTTTATGGGCGGCGGAGTACAATGAGCAGTTCTTC
TRBJ2-1 TRBV4-2 many TRBD1 CASSQEFWTGDSEQFF TGTGCCAGCAGCCAAGAGTTTTGGACAGGGGACAGTGAGCAGTTCTTC
TRBJ2-2 TRBV15 . . CATSRDSIGPSTGELFF TGTGCCACCAGCAGAGATAGTATAGGGCCGAGCACCGGGGAGCTGTTTTTT
TRBJ1-2 TRBV24-1 many . CATSDFPGREGYTF TGTGCCACCAGTGATTTCCCTGGGAGGGAAGGCTACACCTTC
TRBJ1-4 TRBV20-1 many . CSASLQGRNEKLFF TGCAGTGCTAGTTTGCAGGGTCGGAATGAAAAACTGTTTTTT
TRBJ2-4 TRBV5-1 . TRBD2 CASSLMPSGGSTKNIQYF TGCGCCAGCAGCTTGATGCCTAGCGGGGGGTCGACCAAAAACATTCAGTACTTC
TRBJ2-5 TRBV18 . . CASSPRGSQETQYF TGTGCCAGCTCACCACGGGGATCCCAAGAGACCCAGTACTTC
TRBJ2-1 TRBV10-2 . . CASSEPKAWTTPTYNEQFF TGCGCCAGCAGTGAGCCGAAGGCCTGGACTACCCCTACGTACAATGAGCAGTTCTTC
TRBJ2-3 TRBV11-2 medium-sized . CASSWDLNTQYF TGTGCCAGCAGCTGGGATCTAAATACGCAGTATTTT
TRBJ2-7 TRBV6-2/TRBV6-3 . . CASSQGREQYF TGTGCCAGCAGTCAGGGGCGGGAGCAGTACTTC
TRBJ1-2 TRBV29-1 few . CSVERAGWRGPGYGYTF TGCAGCGTTGAAAGGGCAGGGTGGAGGGGACCCGGCTATGGCTACACCTTC